This T cell receptor beta chain stems from a study of beta chain features in type 1 diabetes. The germline V gene encodes CDR1 SNHLY and CDR2 FYNNEI. The CDR3 loop spans 12 amino acids. The V gene lost 3 bases and the J gene lost 9 bases, with 9 bases spanning the gap. The study's findings and limits: Type 1 diabetes patients had moderately but significantly shorter TCRB CDR3s in all four CD4+ subsets.

Expressed TCRB transcripts were sequenced because the isolated RNA had all been reverse transcribed beforehand. Data came from immunoSEQ multiplex PCR; TCRdb stores just in-frame clones and leaves some out. Of a few hundred thousand clones listed, about 11% are singletons. As concerns this clone: Its specificity is not known.

The sample consisted of naive CD4+ T cells from blood. V and J are TRBV2 and TRBJ2-1; perhaps TRBD1 as D (6 bases). The source is a woman younger than 45 in good health. The CDR3 nucleotides read TGTGCCAGCAGTGAGGGGGCGGGTGAGCAGTTCTTC. Translation gives CASSEGAGEQFF. The full variable domain, its missing parts supplied by reference TRBV2 and TRBJ2-1, is EPEVTQTPSHQVTQMGQEVILRCVPISNHLYFYWYRQILGQKVEFLVSFYNNEISEKSEIFDDQFSVERPDGSNFTLKIRSTKLEDSAMYFCASSEGAGEQFFGPGTRLTVL.